These 22 T cell receptor beta chains originate from one sample sequenced in a study of T-cell memory formation after mild COVID-19. TCRdb called the 5' RACE reads again in MiXCR, with one record for every CDR3 protein. This table holds about 560,000 distinct CDR3 sequences, about 20% found once. The sequenced material came from PBMCs or a T cell subset sorted from them (not recorded which). The receptors shown here come from an adult woman who had mild COVID-19 (a few samples of this study predate the infection). Cell type and time point are not known.

This clonotype was picked up a small number of times. This chain links TRBV5-1 with TRBJ2-1; D might be TRBD2 (5 bases). The V and J ends lost 0 bases and 2 bases respectively, with 15 bases between them. CDR1 is SGHRS and CDR2 is YFSETQ in the germline V gene. CDR3 size: 17 residues. This chain's CDR3 is CASSLGRSSSTYNEQFF. The CDR3 nucleotides read TGCGCCAGCAGCTTGGGACGTTCTAGCTCGACCTACAATGAGCAGTTCTTC.

This rearrangement joins TRBV11-2 to TRBJ1-2; D ambiguous. Germline values: CDR1 SGHAT, CDR2 FQNNGV. The CDR3 has 17 amino acids. The V end was cut by 2 bases, the J end by 7 bases, with 23 bases between. This CDR3 reads CASSLTVGQASFGGYTF. The DNA for the CDR3 is TGTGCCAGCAGCTTAACAGTCGGTCAGGCCTCTTTTGGTGGCTACACCTTC.

The rearrangement links TRBV12-3 or TRBV12-4 to TRBJ2-5; the match to TRBD2 covers 7 bases. The V segment lost 8 bases and the J segment 2 bases; nucleotides outside the gene matches: 11. The CDR3 length is 15 residues. Here the CDR3 DNA reads TGTGCCAGCGGGCCCTCGGGAGGCGGGCAAGAGACCCAGTACTTC. Its protein product is CASGPSGGGQETQYF.

This clonotype was recorded many times. The chain uses TRBV18 and TRBJ2-1; D is ambiguous. V lost 6 bases, J lost 7 bases, and 13 bases lay in between. Germline V gene lookup returns CDR1 KGHSH and CDR2 LQKENI. This CDR3 comprises 13 residues. Written as DNA, the CDR3 is TGTGCCAGCTCCGGGCCCGGTGGGAATGAGCAGTTCTTC. This codes for CASSGPGGNEQFF.

In its sample, this clonotype was seen many times. V gene TRBV5-1 combines with J gene TRBJ2-1; TRBD1 agrees at 8 bases. Losses at the gene ends were 1 base for V and 8 bases for J; bases not matched to a gene: 11. The germline V gene encodes CDR1 SGHRS and CDR2 YFSETQ. The CDR3 runs to 16 residues. As DNA, the CDR3 is TGCGCCAGCAGCTTGACGGACAGGGTTTTTGGCGATGAGCAGTTCTTC. Its protein product is CASSLTDRVFGDEQFF.

The chain joins TRBV9 to TRBJ2-2, with D hard to call. Per the germline V gene, CDR1 is SGDLS and CDR2 is YYNGEE. The V end was cut by 0 bases, the J end by 2 bases, with 8 bases between. CDR3 length equals 15 residues. CDR3 protein: CASSVGQANTGELFF. CDR3 nucleotide sequence: TGTGCCAGCAGCGTAGGCCAGGCAAACACCGGGGAGCTGTTTTTT.

This chain uses TRBV25-1 with TRBJ1-1, with a tentative D call TRBD1 (6 bases). The V gene lost 0 bases and the J gene lost 1 base, with 18 bases spanning the gap. The CDR3 totals 18 residues. Germline loops: CDR1 MGHDK, CDR2 SYGVNS. The CDR3 DNA is TGTGCCAGCAGTGAATATGGGGCGGGGGGCAGACCGAACACTGAAGCTTTCTTT. The encoded protein is CASSEYGAGGRPNTEAFF.

The J gene is TRBJ1-3, the V gene TRBV7-2; D possibly corresponds to TRBD1 (5 bases). CDR1 and CDR2 (germline): SGHTA, FQGNSA. The CDR3 contains 15 residues. V was trimmed by 5 bases and J by 0 bases, leaving 11 bases between them. For the CDR3, the DNA is TGTGCCAGCAGCCCTGACAGTGGCTCTGGAAACACCATATATTTT. This sequence encodes CASSPDSGSGNTIYF.

The chain combines TRBV6-2 or TRBV6-3 with TRBJ1-5; 8 bases map to TRBD1. Germline V lookup: CDR1 MNHEY, CDR2 SVGEGT. Germline trimming cut 2 bases from V and 0 bases from J; bases unmatched to any gene: 9. The CDR3 has 18 residues. The CDR3 region is CASSYAGQGRYSNQPQHF. In DNA, the CDR3 is TGTGCCAGCAGTTACGCAGGACAGGGACGATATAGCAATCAGCCCCAGCATTTT.

This chain connects TRBV6-5 to TRBJ2-2; D gene ambiguous. The CDR3 consists of 16 residues. Looked up from germline, CDR1 is MNHEY and CDR2 is SVGAGI. V gave up 0 bases and J gave up 1 base, with 9 bases separating them. The CDR3 here is CASSYSSPRNTGELFF. The CDR3 DNA follows: TGTGCCAGCAGTTACTCGAGCCCTCGGAACACCGGGGAGCTGTTTTTT.

This clonotype was counted between two and nine times. The chain carries TRBV4-3 and TRBJ2-7, with a possible D match to TRBD1 (5 bases). V was shortened by 2 bases and J by 3 bases, with 14 bases between the two germline ends. This CDR3 is built from 15 residues. Germline values: CDR1 LGHNA, CDR2 YSLEER. The CDR3, as DNA: TGCGCCAGCAGCCAAACGTGGCAGGGTTACTACGAGCAGTACTTC. Its translation: CASSQTWQGYYEQYF.

The CDR3 loop reads CASSFSLRGSGTGELFF. DNA for the CDR3: TGTGCCAGCAGTTTTTCCCTCAGGGGAAGCGGCACCGGGGAGCTGTTTTTT. The J gene is TRBJ2-2, the V gene TRBV27; D possibly corresponds to TRBD1 (6 bases). The CDR3 extends over 17 amino acids. Per the germline V gene, CDR1 is MNHEY and CDR2 is SMNVEV (reference sequence). V dropped 3 bases and J dropped 4 bases, with 18 bases sitting between them.

The rearrangement links TRBV7-8 to TRBJ2-1; 10 bases are shared with TRBD2. Germline values: CDR1 SGHVS, CDR2 FQNEAQ. There are 15 residues in the CDR3. J was trimmed by 6 bases and V by 4 bases; bases with no gene match: 6. The CDR3 loop is CASSSGLAAVNEQFF. As DNA, the CDR3 is TGTGCCAGCAGCTCCGGACTAGCGGCGGTCAATGAGCAGTTCTTC.

The gene calls are TRBV4-1 and TRBJ1-1; D might be TRBD1 (5 bases). The germline gives CDR1 MGHRA, CDR2 YSYEKL. Trimming removed 0 bases at V and 1 base at J, with 9 bases between. The CDR3 has 15 residues. Written as DNA, the CDR3 is TGCGCCAGCAGCCAAGATCGACAGTGGAACACTGAAGCTTTCTTT. It specifies CASSQDRQWNTEAFF.

The chain joins TRBV11-3 to TRBJ2-5; D uncertain. The CDR3 spans 16 residues. Germline V CDR1 and CDR2: SGHNT, YENEEA. V lost 2 bases and J 1 base, leaving 14 bases between the germline ends. This chain's CDR3 is CASSLPPWKSQETQYF. CDR3 DNA sequence: TGTGCCAGCAGCTTACCTCCCTGGAAGAGCCAAGAGACCCAGTACTTC.

The table lists this clonotype with a few counts. The rearrangement links TRBV6-5 to TRBJ1-2; a possible D gene is TRBD1 (6 bases). Germline loops: CDR1 MNHEY, CDR2 SVGAGI. Trimming shortened V by 5 bases and J by 3 bases, and 10 bases separated the two germline ends. The CDR3 extends over 13 amino acids. The CDR3 is CASSPQGYYGYTF. For the CDR3, the DNA is TGTGCCAGCAGTCCTCAGGGGTACTATGGCTACACCTTC.

The table lists this clonotype with a few counts. The rearrangement links TRBV18 to TRBJ1-1, with D perhaps TRBD1 (5 bases). Trimming left V 3 bases short and J 1 base short, with 24 bases between. The CDR3 spans 19 residues. CDR1 and CDR2 from the germline V gene are KGHSH and LQKENI. CDR3 loop: CASSPFGLSSRGPNTEAFF. In nucleotides, the CDR3 is TGTGCCAGCTCACCGTTCGGGCTCTCATCAAGGGGTCCGAACACTGAAGCTTTCTTT.

This sequence joins TRBV24-1 and TRBJ2-5; D call uncertain. CDR1 is KGHDR, CDR2 SFDVKD, per germline. CDR3 length equals 14 residues. Trimming left V 5 bases short and J 2 bases short, with 11 bases between. This CDR3 is CATSVGDLQETQYF. The CDR3 DNA is TGTGCCACCAGTGTTGGCGATCTACAAGAGACCCAGTACTTC.

This clonotype turned up a few times. This rearrangement joins TRBV12-3 or TRBV12-4 to TRBJ2-1; D not resolved. V lost 3 bases, J lost 6 bases, and 6 bases lay in between. This CDR3 contains 12 residues. The CDR3 spells CASSFLANEQFF. The DNA for the CDR3 is TGTGCCAGCAGTTTTTTGGCCAATGAGCAGTTCTTC.

This clonotype has more than one count but fewer than ten. The chain links TRBV30 to TRBJ1-1; TRBD1 aligns across 7 bases. Per germline, CDR1 GTSNPN and CDR2 SVGIG (reference sequence). The CDR3 sequence is 15 residues long. V gave up 3 bases and J gave up 0 bases; unmatched junction bases: 7. The CDR3 loop reads CAWRSNRGMNTEAFF. In nucleotides, the CDR3 is TGTGCCTGGAGATCGAACAGGGGAATGAACACTGAAGCTTTCTTT.

The gene calls are TRBV7-9 and TRBJ2-1; possible D gene TRBD2, 6 bases. Looked up from germline, CDR1 is SEHNR and CDR2 is FQNEAQ (reference sequence). The CDR3 has 17 amino acids. Trimming stripped 1 base from V and 4 bases from J, with 17 bases between. In nucleotides, the CDR3 is TGTGCCAGCAGCTTAGGAGCGTCTGGGAGGCTTTACAATGAGCAGTTCTTC. Protein: CASSLGASGRLYNEQFF.

V is TRBV12-3 or TRBV12-4 and J is TRBJ2-6; tentatively, D is TRBD2 (6 bases). This CDR3 spans 15 amino acids. V was clipped by 10 bases and J by 5 bases, with 18 bases between them. The CDR3 DNA reads TGTGCCACCAGATTATCGGGAGTGAGGGCCAACGTCCTGACTTTC. It yields the protein CATRLSGVRANVLTF.